This record concerns one T cell receptor beta chain sequence. What it recognizes is unknown. Together with a sample-barcoded 5' primer, a J-beta primer mix was included in a second PCR lasting about 7 to 12 cycles. A template-switch adaptor that had 12 random nucleotides put a tag on each cDNA molecule. TCRdb ran MiXCR on the 5' RACE reads and lists one entry per CDR3 protein. The sample holds 1.5 million to 2 million distinct CDR3 sequences, approximately 39% seen once. The CDR3 extends over 16 amino acids. From germline, CDR1 is SGHRS and CDR2 YFSETQ. V shed 3 bases, J shed 3 bases, and the junction held 10 bases outside the gene matches. The sample belongs to a study of blood T cells in healthy people across ages. Overall study: When template switching was applied, about one barcoded beta molecule was captured per two T cells.

The study, taken as a whole, reports: PBMCs were not sorted, which prevented a conclusive comparison of naive versus antigen-experienced cells.

This chain joins TRBV5-1 and TRBJ2-5; TRBD2 matches at 8 bases. The receptor was isolated from a human donor in good health. Sequencing was done on a sample of blood. CDR3 sequence: CASSSLSGGPEETQYF. In nucleotides, the CDR3 is TGCGCCAGCAGCTCCCTATCGGGGGGGCCTGAAGAGACCCAGTACTTC.